Here is one T cell receptor beta chain with its context. These data belong to a study of cytomegalovirus exposure and HLA in healthy donors. Primers: 60 Vbeta forward and 13 Jbeta reverse. The method was immunoSEQ multiplex PCR; TCRdb's version includes in-frame clones alone and lacks a portion of them. The data contain about 120,000 clones, 81% of them singletons. The V and J ends lost 1 base and 5 bases, in that order; junction bases with no gene match: 3. Germline assignment: CDR1 SGHNT and CDR2 YYREEE (reference sequence). The CDR3 totals 14 residues. The receptor was derived from a woman between 40 and 55 years old in good health and CMV-seronegative. V is TRBV5-4 and J is TRBJ2-3; 8 positions agree with TRBD1. Sequencing was carried out using PBMCs. The CDR3: CASSLRQGKDTQYF. For the CDR3, the DNA is TGTGCCAGCAGCTTGAGACAGGGGAAAGATACGCAGTATTTT.